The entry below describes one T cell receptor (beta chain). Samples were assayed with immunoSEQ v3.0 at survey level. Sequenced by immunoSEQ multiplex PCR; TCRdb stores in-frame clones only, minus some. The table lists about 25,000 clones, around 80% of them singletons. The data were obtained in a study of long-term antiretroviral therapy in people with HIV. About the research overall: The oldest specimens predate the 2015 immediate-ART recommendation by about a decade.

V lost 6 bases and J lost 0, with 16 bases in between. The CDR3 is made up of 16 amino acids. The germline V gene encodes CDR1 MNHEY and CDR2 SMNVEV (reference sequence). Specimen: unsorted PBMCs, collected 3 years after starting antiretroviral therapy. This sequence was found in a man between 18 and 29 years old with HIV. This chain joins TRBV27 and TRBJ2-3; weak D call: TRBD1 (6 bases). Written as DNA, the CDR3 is TGTGCCAGCAGCCACCTCGGGACATTTAGCACAGATACGCAGTATTTT. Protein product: CASSHLGTFSTDTQYF.